The sequence of this TCR beta chain was determined in a study of T cells in localized non-small cell lung cancer. Clones were sequenced by immunoSEQ multiplex PCR, and TCRdb holds only the in-frame ones, with some missing. The table has roughly 30,000 clones, 75% to 95% seen once. J gave up 5 bases and V 0 bases, and 2 bases lay outside the gene matches. The CDR3 is made up of 14 amino acids. Germline CDR1 reads ENHRY; CDR2 reads SYGVKD. Whole-study findings and limits: Multi-region tumor sequencing was not done, so intratumor heterogeneity could not be excluded. Clonality of T cells reached its maximum in uninvolved adjacent lung, surpassing tumor. Increased T cell density in blood showed an association with longer overall survival. Out of the top 100 tumor clones, a median about 58 were seen in adjacent lung.

A word on this clone: Its antigen is currently unknown.

The V gene is TRBV10-3, the J gene TRBJ2-5, with 8 bases fitting TRBD1. The sequenced sample was peripheral blood, obtained before any cancer treatment. This clonotype originated in a female donor of 60 years or more with stage I lung adenocarcinoma. The CDR3 loop is CAISESTGGETQYF. The CDR3 nucleotides are TGTGCCATCAGTGAGTCAACAGGGGGGGAGACCCAGTACTTC.